Reported below is one TCR beta chain. Antigen: not known. Produced via immunoSEQ multiplex PCR; TCRdb's table is partial and in-frame only. In the table there are 35,000 to 50,000 clones, about four fifths of which are singletons. CDR1 is LGHNA and CDR2 is YSLEER in the germline V gene. The CDR3 runs 15 residues. This sample was included in a study of OX40 agonist ivuxolimab in advanced cancers. General observations from the study: Partial responders treated at 0.1-3.0 mg/kg exhibited clonal expansion among the lowest measured. Researchers did not establish what antigens the expanded peripheral T cells target.

The material sequenced was CD4+ or CD8+ T cells sorted from blood, taken in a trial of the OX40 agonist ivuxolimab. The rearrangement uses TRBV4-3 and TRBJ2-5, with 12 nucleotides matching TRBD1. The assigned J gene may be wrong: the sequence end matches TRBJ2-7 better. The sequence was obtained from an adult with an advanced solid tumor such as melanoma, head and neck, liver or kidney cancer. CDR3 loop: CASSQGDRGLYEQYF. The CDR3 DNA reads TGCGCCAGCAGCCAAGGGGACAGGGGGCTCTACGAGCAGTACTTC.